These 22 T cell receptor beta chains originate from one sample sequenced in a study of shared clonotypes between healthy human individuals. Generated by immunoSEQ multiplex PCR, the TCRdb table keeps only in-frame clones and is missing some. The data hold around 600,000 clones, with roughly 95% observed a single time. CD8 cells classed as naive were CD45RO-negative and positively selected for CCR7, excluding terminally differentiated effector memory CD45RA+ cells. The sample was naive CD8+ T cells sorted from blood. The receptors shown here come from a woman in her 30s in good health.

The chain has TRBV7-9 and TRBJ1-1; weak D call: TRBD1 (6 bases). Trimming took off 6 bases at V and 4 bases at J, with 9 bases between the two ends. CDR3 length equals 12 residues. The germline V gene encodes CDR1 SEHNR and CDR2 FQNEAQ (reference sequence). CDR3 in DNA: TGTGCCAGCAGAAAAGGGGGCACTGAAGCTTTCTTT. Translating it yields CASRKGGTEAFF.

The DNA of the CDR3 is TGTGCCAGCAGTGATGGTGAGGGGACGATCTATGGCTACACCTTC. Translating it yields CASSDGEGTIYGYTF. V usage is TRBV2 and J usage is TRBJ1-2, with a possible D match to TRBD1 (5 bases). Germline lookup yields CDR1 SNHLY and CDR2 FYNNEI. CDR3 length: 15 amino acids. V was clipped by 3 bases and J by 4 bases, with 15 bases between them.

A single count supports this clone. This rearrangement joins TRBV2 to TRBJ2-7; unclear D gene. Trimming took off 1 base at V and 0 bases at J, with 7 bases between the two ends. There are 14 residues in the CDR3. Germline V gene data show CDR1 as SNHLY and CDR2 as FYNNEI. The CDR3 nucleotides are TGTGCCAGCAGTGAAGGGTATCCCTCCTACGAGCAGTACTTC. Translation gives CASSEGYPSYEQYF.

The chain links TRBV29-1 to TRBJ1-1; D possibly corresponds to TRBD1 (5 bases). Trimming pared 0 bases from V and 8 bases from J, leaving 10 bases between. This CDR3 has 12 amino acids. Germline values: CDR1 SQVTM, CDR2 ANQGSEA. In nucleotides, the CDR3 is TGCAGCGTTGAAGATTCCGGGGCAGAAGCTTTCTTT. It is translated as CSVEDSGAEAFF. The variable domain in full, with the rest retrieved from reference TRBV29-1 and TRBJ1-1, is SAVISQKPSRDICQRGTSLTIQCQVDSQVTMMFWYRQQPGQSLTLIATANQGSEATYESGFVIDKFPISRPNLTFSTLTVSNMSPEDSSIYLCSVEDSGAEAFFGQGTRLTVV.

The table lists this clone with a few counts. The CDR3 is CSVEVFGGNGYGYTF. CDR3 nucleotide sequence: TGCAGCGTTGAAGTTTTCGGGGGGAACGGCTATGGCTACACCTTC. The chain joins TRBV29-1 to TRBJ1-2; the D gene is possibly TRBD1 (5 bases). The ends were cut back, 1 base at V and 4 bases at J, with 16 bases in the middle. This CDR3 region has 15 residues. Germline V gene data show CDR1 as SQVTM and CDR2 as ANQGSEA. The full variable domain, its missing parts supplied by reference TRBV29-1 and TRBJ1-2, is SAVISQKPSRDICQRGTSLTIQCQVDSQVTMMFWYRQQPGQSLTLIATANQGSEATYESGFVIDKFPISRPNLTFSTLTVSNMSPEDSSIYLCSVEVFGGNGYGYTFGSGTRLTVV.

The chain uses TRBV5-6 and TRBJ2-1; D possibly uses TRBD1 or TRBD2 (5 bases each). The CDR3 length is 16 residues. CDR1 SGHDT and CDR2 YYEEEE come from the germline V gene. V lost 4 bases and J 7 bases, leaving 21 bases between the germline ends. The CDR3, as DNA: TGTGCCAGCAGCACAGACGAGAGGGGACCTCAGAATGAGCAGTTCTTC. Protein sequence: CASSTDERGPQNEQFF.

CDR3 nucleotides: TGTGCCAGCAGTTTTTCGGGGACTAGCTTGTCGTACGAGCAGTACTTC. This translates into CASSFSGTSLSYEQYF. The chain uses TRBV28 and TRBJ2-7; 9 positions match TRBD2. Germline CDR1 and CDR2: MDHEN and SYDVKM. Trimming removed 3 bases from V and 4 bases from J; junction bases left unmatched: 10. The CDR3 is 16 residues long. The variable domain in full, with the rest retrieved from reference TRBV28 and TRBJ2-7, is DVKVTQSSRYLVKRTGEKVFLECVQDMDHENMFWYRQDPGLGLRLIYFSYDVKMKEKGDIPEGYSVSREKKERFSLILESASTNQTSMYLCASSFSGTSLSYEQYFGPGTRLTVT.

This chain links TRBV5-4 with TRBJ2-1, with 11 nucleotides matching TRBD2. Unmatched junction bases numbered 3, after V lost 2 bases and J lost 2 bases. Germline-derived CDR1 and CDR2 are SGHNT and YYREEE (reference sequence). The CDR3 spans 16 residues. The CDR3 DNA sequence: TGTGCCAGCAGCTTTTTTAGCGGGAGGGCCTACAATGAGCAGTTCTTC. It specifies CASSFFSGRAYNEQFF.

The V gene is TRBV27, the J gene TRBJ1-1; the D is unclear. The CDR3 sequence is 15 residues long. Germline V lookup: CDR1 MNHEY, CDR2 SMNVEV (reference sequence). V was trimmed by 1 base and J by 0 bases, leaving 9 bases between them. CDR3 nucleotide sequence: TGTGCCAGCAGTTTATACCCGGGTTTGAACACTGAAGCTTTCTTT. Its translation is CASSLYPGLNTEAFF.

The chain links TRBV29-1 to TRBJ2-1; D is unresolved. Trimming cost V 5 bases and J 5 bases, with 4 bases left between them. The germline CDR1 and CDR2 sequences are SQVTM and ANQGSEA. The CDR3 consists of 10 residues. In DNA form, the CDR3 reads TGCAGCGTTACGGACAATGAGCAGTTCTTC. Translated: CSVTDNEQFF.

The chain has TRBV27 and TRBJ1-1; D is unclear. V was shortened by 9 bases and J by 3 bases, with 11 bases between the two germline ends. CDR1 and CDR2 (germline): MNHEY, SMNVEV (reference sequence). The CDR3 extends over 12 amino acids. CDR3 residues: CASYGLDTEAFF. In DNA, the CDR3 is TGTGCCAGTTACGGGTTGGACACTGAAGCTTTCTTT.

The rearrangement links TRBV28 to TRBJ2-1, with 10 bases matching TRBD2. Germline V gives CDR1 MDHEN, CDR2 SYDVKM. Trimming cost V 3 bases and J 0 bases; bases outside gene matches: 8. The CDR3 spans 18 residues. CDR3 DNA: TGTGCCAGCAGTTTTCCGGGACTAGCGTTGAGCTCCTACAATGAGCAGTTCTTC. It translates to CASSFPGLALSSYNEQFF.

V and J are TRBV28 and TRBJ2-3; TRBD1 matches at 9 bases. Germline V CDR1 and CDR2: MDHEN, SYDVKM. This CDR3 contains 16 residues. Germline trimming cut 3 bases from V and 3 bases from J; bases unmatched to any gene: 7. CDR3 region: CASSLGQGLTTDTQYF. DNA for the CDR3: TGTGCCAGCAGTTTGGGACAGGGTTTAACGACAGATACGCAGTATTTT.

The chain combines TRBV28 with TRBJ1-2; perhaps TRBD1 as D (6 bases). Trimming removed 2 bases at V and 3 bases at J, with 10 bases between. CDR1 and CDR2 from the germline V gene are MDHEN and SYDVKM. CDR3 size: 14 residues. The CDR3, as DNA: TGTGCCAGCAGTTTACTAGGGACATACTATGGCTACACCTTC. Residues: CASSLLGTYYGYTF.

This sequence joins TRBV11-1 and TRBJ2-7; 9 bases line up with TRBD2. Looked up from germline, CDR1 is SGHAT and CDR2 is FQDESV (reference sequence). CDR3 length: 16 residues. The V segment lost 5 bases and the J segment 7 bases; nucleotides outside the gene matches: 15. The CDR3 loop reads CASSLGWASGIGEQYF. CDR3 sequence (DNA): TGTGCCAGCAGCCTGGGGTGGGCTAGCGGGATCGGGGAGCAGTACTTC.

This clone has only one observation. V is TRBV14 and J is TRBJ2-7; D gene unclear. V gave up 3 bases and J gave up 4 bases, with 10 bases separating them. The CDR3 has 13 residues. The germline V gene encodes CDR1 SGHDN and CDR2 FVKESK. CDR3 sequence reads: CASSHSPPYEQYF. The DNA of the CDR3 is TGTGCCAGCAGCCATTCTCCCCCGTACGAGCAGTACTTC.

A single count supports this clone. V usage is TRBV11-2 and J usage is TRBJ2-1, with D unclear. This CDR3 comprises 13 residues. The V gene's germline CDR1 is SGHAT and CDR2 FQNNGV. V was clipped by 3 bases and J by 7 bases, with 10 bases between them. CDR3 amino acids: CASSLMESNEQFF. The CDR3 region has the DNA TGTGCCAGCAGCTTGATGGAATCGAATGAGCAGTTCTTC.

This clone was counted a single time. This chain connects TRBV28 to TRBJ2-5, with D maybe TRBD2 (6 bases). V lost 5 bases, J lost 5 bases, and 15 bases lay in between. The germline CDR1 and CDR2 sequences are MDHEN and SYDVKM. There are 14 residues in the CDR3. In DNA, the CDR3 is TGTGCCAGCAGTACACAGGAGGGTCCGGAGACCCAGTACTTC. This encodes CASSTQEGPETQYF. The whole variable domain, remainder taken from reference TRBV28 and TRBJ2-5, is DVKVTQSSRYLVKRTGEKVFLECVQDMDHENMFWYRQDPGLGLRLIYFSYDVKMKEKGDIPEGYSVSREKKERFSLILESASTNQTSMYLCASSTQEGPETQYFGPGTRLLVL.

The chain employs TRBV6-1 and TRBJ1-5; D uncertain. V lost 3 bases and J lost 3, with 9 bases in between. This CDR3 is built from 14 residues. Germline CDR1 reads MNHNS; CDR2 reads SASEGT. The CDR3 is CASSDLQINQPQHF. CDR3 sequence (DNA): TGTGCCAGCAGTGATCTACAGATCAATCAGCCCCAGCATTTT.

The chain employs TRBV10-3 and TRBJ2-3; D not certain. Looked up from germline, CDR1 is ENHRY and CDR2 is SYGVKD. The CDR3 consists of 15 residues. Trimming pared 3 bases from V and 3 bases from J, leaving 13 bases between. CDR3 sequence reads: CAISDPRRMTDTQYF. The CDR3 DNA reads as TGTGCCATCAGTGACCCCCGGCGGATGACAGATACGCAGTATTTT.

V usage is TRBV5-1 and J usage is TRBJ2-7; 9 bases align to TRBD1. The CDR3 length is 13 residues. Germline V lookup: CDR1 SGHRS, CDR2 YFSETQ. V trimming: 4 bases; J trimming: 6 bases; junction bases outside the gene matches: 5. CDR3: CASSDGQGREQYF. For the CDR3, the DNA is TGCGCCAGCAGCGACGGACAGGGGCGCGAGCAGTACTTC.

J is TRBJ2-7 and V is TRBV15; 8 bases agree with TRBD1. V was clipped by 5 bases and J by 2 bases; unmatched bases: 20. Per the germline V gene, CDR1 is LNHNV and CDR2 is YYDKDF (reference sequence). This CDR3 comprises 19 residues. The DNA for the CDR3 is TGTGCCACCAGCCACGGATTTCTGACAGGGGCCCTTTACCCCTACGAGCAGTACTTC. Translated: CATSHGFLTGALYPYEQYF.